The 2 T cell receptor beta chains given below trace back to one sample, sequenced in a study of CD8 T cells in Susac syndrome. RNA amounts of about 0.45 to 1 ug underwent reverse transcription with random hexamers. Using its own MiXCR run on the immunoSEQ multiplex PCR reads, TCRdb lists one record per CDR3 protein. The table has around 59,000 distinct CDR3 sequences, around nine tenths seen once. Sample: CD8+ T cells from PBMCs. These receptor sequences come from a human donor in good health.

The rearrangement links TRBV30 to TRBJ2-3; D unclear. This CDR3 is 14 amino acids long. With 0 bases removed from V and 5 bases from J, the gap between germline ends came to 12 bases. Germline CDR1 GTSNPN, CDR2 SVGIG (reference sequence). The CDR3 spells CAWSVLATGDTQYF. The DNA of the CDR3 is TGTGCCTGGAGTGTACTTGCTACTGGAGATACGCAGTATTTT.

This clonotype was detected only once. The chain carries TRBV9 and TRBJ2-3; D remains ambiguous. With 3 bases removed from V and 1 base from J, the gap between germline ends came to 9 bases. The CDR3 consists of 14 residues. The germline V gene encodes CDR1 SGDLS and CDR2 YYNGEE. This CDR3 reads CASSALSGTDTQYF. CDR3 coding DNA: TGTGCCAGCAGCGCTCTCTCGGGCACAGATACGCAGTATTTT.